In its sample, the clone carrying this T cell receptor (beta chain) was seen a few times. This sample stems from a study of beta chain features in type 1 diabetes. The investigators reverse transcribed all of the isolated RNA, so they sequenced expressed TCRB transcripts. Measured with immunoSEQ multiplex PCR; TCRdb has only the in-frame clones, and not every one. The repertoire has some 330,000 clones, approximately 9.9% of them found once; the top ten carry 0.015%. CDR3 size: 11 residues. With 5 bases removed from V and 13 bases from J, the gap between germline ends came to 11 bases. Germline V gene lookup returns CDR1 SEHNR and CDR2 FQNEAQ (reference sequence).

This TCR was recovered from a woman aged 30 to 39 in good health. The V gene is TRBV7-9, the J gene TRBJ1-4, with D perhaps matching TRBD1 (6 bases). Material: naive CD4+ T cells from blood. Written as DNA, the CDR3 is TGTGCCAGCAGCCGGGGGGCAGGACTGTTTTTT. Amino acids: CASSRGAGLFF.